One and the same sample provided the 15 T cell receptor beta chains below, sequenced in a study of blood T cell repertoires in COVID-19. Produced via immunoSEQ multiplex PCR; TCRdb's table is partial and in-frame only. The sample includes approximately 280,000 clones, approximately 81% seen only once; the top ten take roughly 2.7%. The sample was PBMCs or T cells enriched from blood (not recorded which). The receptors come from a woman between 45 and 65 years old who had recovered from COVID-19.

This chain joins TRBV19 and TRBJ2-1; TRBD2 agrees at 9 bases. After removal of 4 bases from V and 6 bases from J, the junction contained 4 bases not matched to a gene. The CDR3 consists of 14 residues. The germline V gene encodes CDR1 LNHDA and CDR2 SQIVND (reference sequence). The CDR3 sequence: CASSSGRARNEQFF. In DNA form, the CDR3 reads TGTGCCAGTAGTAGCGGGAGGGCCCGCAATGAGCAGTTCTTC.

The V gene is TRBV6-4, the J gene TRBJ1-3; D is uncertain. Trimming pared 4 bases from V and 2 bases from J, leaving 6 bases between. Germline CDR1 reads MRHNA; CDR2 reads SNTAGT. The CDR3 consists of 13 residues. The CDR3 coding sequence is TGTGCCAGCAGTGCGTCCCCTGGAAACACCATATATTTT. It encodes CASSASPGNTIYF.

Details on this clone: This probably arose from a read error, given a far larger clone one base away. Other DNA sequences within the sample encode an identical CDR3. The genes are TRBV2 and TRBJ2-7, with 7 positions matching TRBD1. The V segment lost 6 bases and the J segment 0 bases; nucleotides outside the gene matches: 2. Germline V gene lookup returns CDR1 SNHLY and CDR2 FYNNEI. This CDR3 has 13 residues. The CDR3 nucleotides are TGTGCCAGCAGCGGGGACAGCTCCTACGAGCAGTACTTC. It is translated as CASSGDSSYEQYF.

The chain uses TRBV5-1 and TRBJ1-4, with 8 bases aligning to TRBD1. This CDR3 is built from 16 residues. The J segment lost 3 bases and the V segment lost 4 bases, leaving 8 bases of the junction unmatched. Germline V gene lookup returns CDR1 SGHRS and CDR2 YFSETQ. The CDR3 here is CASSQDRARPNEKLFF. In DNA, the CDR3 is TGCGCCAGCAGCCAGGACAGGGCCCGACCTAATGAAAAACTGTTTTTT.

The CDR3 DNA is TGTGCCAGCAGCCTTAGGCCTAGCGCAAACACCGGGGAGCTGTTTTTT. Protein sequence: CASSLRPSANTGELFF. This chain joins TRBV7-2 and TRBJ2-2; tentatively, D is TRBD2 (6 bases). Trimming left V 5 bases short and J 2 bases short, with 15 bases between. The V gene's germline CDR1 is SGHTA and CDR2 FQGNSA. The CDR3 has 16 amino acids.

The V call is TRBV3-1 (or the pseudogene TRBV3-2), the J call TRBJ2-2, with 9 nucleotides matching TRBD2. The CDR3 has 15 amino acids. Germline trimming cut 1 base from V and 6 bases from J; bases unmatched to any gene: 3. Germline CDR1 LGHDT, CDR2 YNNKEL (reference sequence). The CDR3 spells CASSQGRLAAGELFF. In nucleotides, the CDR3 is TGTGCCAGCAGCCAAGGGAGACTAGCGGCCGGGGAGCTGTTTTTT.

The chain couples TRBV5-5 to TRBJ2-3; D gene uncertain. Germline V CDR1 and CDR2: SGHKS, YYEKEE (reference sequence). The CDR3 sequence is 13 residues long. V was shortened by 0 bases and J by 4 bases, with 6 bases between the two germline ends. The CDR3 loop is CASSLAAADTQYF. CDR3 bases: TGTGCCAGCAGCTTGGCCGCAGCAGATACGCAGTATTTT.

The chain uses TRBV2 and TRBJ1-1; D not certain. This CDR3 is 12 amino acids long. The germline gives CDR1 SNHLY, CDR2 FYNNEI. Between the trimmed V and J ends, which lost 5 bases and 5 bases, there was a span of 9 bases. The chain's CDR3 is CASSRRVTEAFF. CDR3 DNA: TGTGCCAGCAGTAGACGGGTTACTGAAGCTTTCTTT.

The rearrangement joins TRBV28 to TRBJ1-5; 8 positions agree with TRBD1. In germline, CDR1 is MDHEN, CDR2 SYDVKM. CDR3 length: 15 amino acids. V gave up 7 bases and J gave up 2 bases; unmatched junction bases: 7. The CDR3 is CASTSGGSGNQPQHF. CDR3 coding DNA: TGTGCCAGCACCTCAGGGGGCTCTGGCAATCAGCCCCAGCATTTT. Full variable domain (missing parts from reference TRBV28 and TRBJ1-5): DVKVTQSSRYLVKRTGEKVFLECVQDMDHENMFWYRQDPGLGLRLIYFSYDVKMKEKGDIPEGYSVSREKKERFSLILESASTNQTSMYLCASTSGGSGNQPQHFGDGTRLSIL.

In its sample, this clone was seen once. The J gene is TRBJ2-5, the V gene TRBV5-6; 10 bases align to TRBD1. The V and J ends lost 2 bases and 5 bases, in that order; junction bases with no gene match: 6. The CDR3 sequence is 15 residues long. Germline V gives CDR1 SGHDT, CDR2 YYEEEE. The CDR3 region is CASSFGTGDWETQYF. CDR3 in DNA: TGTGCCAGCAGCTTTGGGACAGGGGATTGGGAGACCCAGTACTTC.

This chain uses TRBV19 with TRBJ1-1; D is uncertain. The CDR3 runs 17 residues. Germline V lookup: CDR1 LNHDA, CDR2 SQIVND (reference sequence). V lost 7 bases and J lost 0, with 21 bases in between. CDR3 sequence: CASTPRPETTMNTEAFF. Here the CDR3 DNA reads TGTGCCAGTACCCCCCGCCCGGAAACCACTATGAACACTGAAGCTTTCTTT. Full variable domain (remainder filled in from reference TRBV19 and TRBJ1-1): DGGITQSPKYLFRKEGQNVTLSCEQNLNHDAMYWYRQDPGQGLRLIYYSQIVNDFQKGDIAEGYSVSREKKESFPLTVTSAQKNPTAFYLCASTPRPETTMNTEAFFGQGTRLTVV.

This chain links TRBV5-4 with TRBJ1-4; D uncertain. This CDR3 has 15 residues. Germline V lookup: CDR1 SGHNT, CDR2 YYREEE (reference sequence). V lost 3 bases to trimming and J lost 5 bases, with 14 bases between them. The CDR3 DNA reads as TGTGCCAGCAGCTCCGGGCCGAGGGAGAATGAAAAACTGTTTTTT. The encoded protein is CASSSGPRENEKLFF.

This clone was observed a few times. This chain joins TRBV7-2 and TRBJ1-3; TRBD1 matches at 7 bases. Per germline, CDR1 SGHTA and CDR2 FQGNSA. With V trimmed by 5 bases and J by 2 bases, 6 bases remained unmatched. This CDR3 contains 15 residues. CDR3 nucleotide sequence: TGTGCCAGCAGCGAGACAGGGAATCCTGGAAACACCATATATTTT. The encoded protein is CASSETGNPGNTIYF.

The chain recombines TRBV2 with TRBJ2-7; TRBD1 agrees at 8 bases. Trimming took 6 bases from V and 0 from J; bases not matched to a gene: 7. The CDR3 length is 15 residues. CDR1 is SNHLY, CDR2 FYNNEI, per germline. The CDR3 protein is CASRYTGGNSYEQYF. The CDR3 region has the DNA TGTGCCAGCAGATATACAGGGGGAAACTCCTACGAGCAGTACTTC.

This chain uses TRBV9 with TRBJ2-1, with D possibly being TRBD2 (5 bases). CDR3 length: 14 residues. V gave up 0 bases and J gave up 7 bases, with 11 bases separating them. The germline gives CDR1 SGDLS, CDR2 YYNGEE. The CDR3 region is CASSVGTSGNEQFF. CDR3 in DNA: TGTGCCAGCAGCGTAGGGACCTCGGGGAATGAGCAGTTCTTC. The entire variable domain, with the rest obtained from reference TRBV9 and TRBJ2-1, is as follows: DSGVTQTPKHLITATGQRVTLRCSPRSGDLSVYWYQQSLDQGLQFLIQYYNGEERAKGNILERFSAQQFPDLHSELNLSSLELGDSALYFCASSVGTSGNEQFFGPGTRLTVL.